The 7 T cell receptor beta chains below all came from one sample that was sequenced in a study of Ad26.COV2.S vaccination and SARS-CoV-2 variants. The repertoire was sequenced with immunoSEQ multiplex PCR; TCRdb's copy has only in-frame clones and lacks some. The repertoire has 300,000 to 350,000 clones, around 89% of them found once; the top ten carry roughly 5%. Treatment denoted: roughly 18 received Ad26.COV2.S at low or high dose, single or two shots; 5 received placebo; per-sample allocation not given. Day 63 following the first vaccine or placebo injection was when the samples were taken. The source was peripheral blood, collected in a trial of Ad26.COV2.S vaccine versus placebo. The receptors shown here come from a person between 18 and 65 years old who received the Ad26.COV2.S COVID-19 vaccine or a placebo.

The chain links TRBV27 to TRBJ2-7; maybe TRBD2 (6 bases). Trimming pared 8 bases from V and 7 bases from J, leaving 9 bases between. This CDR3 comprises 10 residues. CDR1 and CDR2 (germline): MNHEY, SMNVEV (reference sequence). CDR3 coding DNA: TGTGCCAGCGGGGCGGGGGAGCAGTACTTC. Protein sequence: CASGAGEQYF.

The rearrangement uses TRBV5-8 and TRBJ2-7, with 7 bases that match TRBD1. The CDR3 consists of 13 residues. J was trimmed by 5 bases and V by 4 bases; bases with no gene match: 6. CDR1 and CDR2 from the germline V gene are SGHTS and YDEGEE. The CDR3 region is CASSHRQGHEQYF. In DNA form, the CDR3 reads TGTGCCAGCAGCCACCGACAGGGCCACGAGCAGTACTTC.

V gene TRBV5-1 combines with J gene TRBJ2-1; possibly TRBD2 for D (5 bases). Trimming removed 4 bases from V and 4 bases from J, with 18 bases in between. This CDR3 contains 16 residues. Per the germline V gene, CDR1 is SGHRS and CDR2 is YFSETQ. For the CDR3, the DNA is TGCGCCAGCAGCCGATTGAGGGCGGATCTATACAATGAGCAGTTCTTC. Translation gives CASSRLRADLYNEQFF.

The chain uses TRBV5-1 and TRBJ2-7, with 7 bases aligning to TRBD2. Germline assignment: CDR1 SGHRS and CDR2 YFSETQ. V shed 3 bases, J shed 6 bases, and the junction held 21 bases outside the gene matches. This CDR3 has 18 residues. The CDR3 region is CASSSLPTGGGSSGEQYF. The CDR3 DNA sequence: TGCGCCAGCAGCTCCCTCCCTACAGGCGGCGGGAGTTCCGGCGAGCAGTACTTC.

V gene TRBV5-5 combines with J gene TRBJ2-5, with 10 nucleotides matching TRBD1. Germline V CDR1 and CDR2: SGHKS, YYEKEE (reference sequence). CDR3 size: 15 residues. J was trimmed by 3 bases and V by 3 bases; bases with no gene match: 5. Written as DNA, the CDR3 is TGTGCCAGCAGCTCGGAAGGACAGGGGGAAGAGACCCAGTACTTC. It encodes CASSSEGQGEETQYF.

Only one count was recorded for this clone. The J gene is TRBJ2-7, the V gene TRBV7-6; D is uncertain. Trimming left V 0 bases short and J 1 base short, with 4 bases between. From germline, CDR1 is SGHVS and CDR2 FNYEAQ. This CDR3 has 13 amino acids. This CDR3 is CASSLAHSYEQYF. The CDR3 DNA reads TGTGCCAGCAGCTTAGCCCATTCCTACGAGCAGTACTTC.

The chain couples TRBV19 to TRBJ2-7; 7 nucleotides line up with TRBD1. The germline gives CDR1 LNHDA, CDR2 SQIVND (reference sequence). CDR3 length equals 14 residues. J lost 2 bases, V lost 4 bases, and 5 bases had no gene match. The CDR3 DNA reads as TGTGCCAGTAGTAGCAAGACAGGGACCTACGAGCAGTACTTC. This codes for CASSSKTGTYEQYF.